This TCR beta chain originates from a study of cytomegalovirus exposure and HLA in healthy donors. This clone was seen a few times. The CDR3 length is 16 residues. CDR1 is MDHEN and CDR2 is SYDVKM in the germline V gene. Deletions cut 4 bases from V and 7 bases from J, with 23 bases between. The primer mix had 60 Vbeta and 13 Jbeta primers. Here immunoSEQ multiplex PCR was the method, and the copy in TCRdb shows in-frame clones only, minus some. The sample holds some 130,000 clones; roughly three quarters are singletons and the top ten take about 1%. The TCR comes from a woman aged 55-70 years in good health and CMV-seronegative. V gene TRBV28 combines with J gene TRBJ2-7, with a tentative D call TRBD2 (6 bases). Sample: PBMCs. CDR3 amino acids: CASSSQGWDLGLEQYF. The CDR3 bases are TGTGCCAGCAGTTCCCAGGGTTGGGACTTAGGACTGGAGCAGTACTTC.